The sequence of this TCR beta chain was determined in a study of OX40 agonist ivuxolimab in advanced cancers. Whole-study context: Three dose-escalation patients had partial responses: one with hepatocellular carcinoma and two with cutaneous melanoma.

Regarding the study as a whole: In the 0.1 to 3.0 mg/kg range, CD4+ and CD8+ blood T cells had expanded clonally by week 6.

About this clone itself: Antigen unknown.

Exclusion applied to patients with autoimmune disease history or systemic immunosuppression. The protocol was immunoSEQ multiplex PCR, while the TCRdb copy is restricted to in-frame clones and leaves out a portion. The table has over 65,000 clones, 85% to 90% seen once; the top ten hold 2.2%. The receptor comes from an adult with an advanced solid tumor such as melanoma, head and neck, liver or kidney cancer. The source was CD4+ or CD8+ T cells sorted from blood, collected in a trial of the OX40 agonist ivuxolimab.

CDR3 in DNA: TGTGCCAGCAGCTCCAGGGTAGGTCAGCCCCAGCATTTT. Translation gives CASSSRVGQPQHF. This rearrangement joins TRBV7-6 to TRBJ1-5, with a tentative D call TRBD1 (5 bases). There are 13 residues in the CDR3. Germline V gives CDR1 SGHVS, CDR2 FNYEAQ. Trimming stripped 4 bases from V and 6 bases from J, with 10 bases between.